This entry features one TCR beta chain sequence. Method: immunoSEQ multiplex PCR; TCRdb's copy keeps in-frame clones and lacks some. The sample shows 100,000 or so clones, approximately 90% of them seen only once. These data are taken from a study of T cell responses to AZD1222 COVID-19 vaccine. This TCR was sampled from an adult who received the AZD1222 COVID-19 vaccine. Sample: peripheral blood, taken 28 days after the second AZD1222 dose.

CDR3 amino acids: CASSFVQPNTGELFF. The CDR3 region has the DNA TGTGCCAGCAGCTTTGTTCAGCCGAACACCGGGGAGCTGTTTTTT. The V and J genes are TRBV7-9 and TRBJ2-2; D call uncertain. CDR3 size: 15 residues. V was clipped by 3 bases and J by 0 bases, with 8 bases between them. Germline V gene data show CDR1 as SEHNR and CDR2 as FQNEAQ (reference sequence).